This entry describes one T cell receptor beta chain. No antigen is known for it. V lost 5 bases and J lost 4; bases outside the gene matches: 12. The CDR3 covers 16 residues. The germline CDR1 and CDR2 sequences are MGHRA and YSYEKL. Regarding time point: cycle 4 day 1 (C4D1), after 5 to 7 weeks of nivolumab. There was relapse after autologous stem cell transplantation in every patient, and there was variation in brentuximab vedotin exposure. Assay: immunoSEQ multiplex PCR; the TCRdb copy retains only in-frame clones and omits some. Here the sample spans around 20,000 clones, roughly 80% being singletons. The data derive from a study of PD-1 blockade in classical Hodgkin lymphoma. General observations from the study: Complete responders had baseline diversity similar to newly diagnosed patients. Relapsed/refractory patients reportedly had lower baseline diversity than newly diagnosed patients. What drove the repertoire differences, possibly disease activity or prior therapy, has not been defined. After ASCT, patients who started nivolumab under 1 year later were excluded.

The rearrangement uses TRBV4-1 and TRBJ2-5, with TRBD1 matching over 8 bases. The TCR originated in a human donor with classical Hodgkin lymphoma. The source was peripheral blood mononuclear cells (PBMCs), collected before the fourth cycle of nivolumab. The chain's CDR3 is CASSAPRTGLGETQYF. The CDR3 DNA reads TGCGCCAGCAGCGCACCTAGGACAGGGTTGGGAGAGACCCAGTACTTC.